This T cell receptor (beta chain) stems from a study of OX40 agonist ivuxolimab in advanced cancers. The CDR3 spans 14 residues. Germline V gene sequence: CDR1 WNHNN, CDR2 SYGVQD (reference sequence). V shed 4 bases and J shed 4 bases, with 10 bases lying between them. Method: immunoSEQ multiplex PCR; TCRdb's copy keeps in-frame clones and lacks some. The table records 70,000 to 95,000 clones, around 90% of them present only once. This clone was found once. This sequence joins TRBV10-1 and TRBJ2-2; no definite D call. Sequencing was performed on CD4+ or CD8+ T cells sorted from blood, taken in a trial of the OX40 agonist ivuxolimab. This TCR derives from an adult with an advanced solid tumor such as melanoma, head and neck, liver or kidney cancer. The CDR3 DNA sequence: TGCGCCAGCAGTGGAATAGGTCTCACCGGGGAGCTGTTTTTT. Its translation: CASSGIGLTGELFF.